Below are 22 T cell receptor beta chains sequenced from a single sample in a study of cytotoxic CD8 clonotypes in ibrutinib-treated CLL. The assay was immunoSEQ multiplex PCR, and TCRdb's table has in-frame clones only and misses some. The sample has some 300,000 clones, roughly 85% seen once. The specimen was PBMCs, collected before ibrutinib treatment. These receptors came from a human donor with chronic lymphocytic leukemia.

The rearrangement links TRBV4-3 to TRBJ2-5; possible D gene TRBD1, 6 bases. Deletions cut 0 bases from V and 2 bases from J, with 16 bases between. Germline lookup yields CDR1 LGHNA and CDR2 YSLEER. The CDR3 runs 17 residues. Here the CDR3 reads CASSQEERAGQQETQYF. In DNA form, the CDR3 reads TGCGCCAGCAGCCAAGAGGAGCGCGCTGGACAGCAAGAGACCCAGTACTTC.

This clone was observed a handful of times. V is TRBV27 and J is TRBJ1-1; D unclear. The CDR3 runs 13 residues. V was trimmed by 5 bases and J by 0 bases, leaving 7 bases between them. CDR1 and CDR2 (germline): MNHEY, SMNVEV (reference sequence). This chain's CDR3 is CASSPRVNTEAFF. For the CDR3, the DNA is TGTGCCAGCAGTCCCCGGGTGAACACTGAAGCTTTCTTT.

The chain combines TRBV6-6 with TRBJ1-3; D call uncertain. Germline lookup yields CDR1 MNHNY and CDR2 SVGAGI (reference sequence). CDR3 length equals 12 residues. V lost 8 bases and J lost 0, with 5 bases in between. The CDR3 spells CASSNSGNTIYF. As DNA, the CDR3 is TGTGCCAGCTCGAACTCTGGAAACACCATATATTTT.

The chain uses TRBV6-5 and TRBJ1-2; D possibly corresponds to TRBD1 (5 bases). With 6 bases removed from V and 7 bases from J, the gap between germline ends came to 18 bases. This CDR3 spans 14 amino acids. CDR1 and CDR2 (germline): MNHEY, SVGAGI. The CDR3: CASSRPTATGGYTF. The CDR3 nucleotides are TGTGCCAGCAGCCGCCCGACAGCGACGGGTGGCTACACCTTC.

This sequence joins TRBV29-1 and TRBJ1-2; no definite D call. Germline CDR1 SQVTM, CDR2 ANQGSEA. With 1 base removed from V and 6 bases from J, the gap between germline ends came to 3 bases. The CDR3 has 10 amino acids. Written as DNA, the CDR3 is TGCAGCGTTGAAGGTAATGGCTACACCTTC. Translated: CSVEGNGYTF.

The chain links TRBV19 to TRBJ2-3; 8 bases map to TRBD2. CDR1 and CDR2 (germline): LNHDA, SQIVND (reference sequence). J lost 0 bases, V lost 4 bases, and 6 bases had no gene match. This CDR3 has 16 amino acids. The CDR3 DNA is TGTGCCAGTAGTACTATAGCGGGATCGAGCACAGATACGCAGTATTTT. This gives the protein CASSTIAGSSTDTQYF.

This sequence joins TRBV5-4 and TRBJ2-2, with D maybe TRBD1 (6 bases). V was pared by 0 bases and J by 4 bases, with 10 bases between. There are 15 residues in the CDR3. Germline CDR1 reads SGHNT; CDR2 reads YYREEE (reference sequence). The CDR3, as DNA: TGTGCCAGCAGCTTGGACACAGGGATCACCGGGGAGCTGTTTTTT. Residues: CASSLDTGITGELFF.

The sample holds one count of this clone. This sequence joins TRBV19 and TRBJ2-5; D ambiguous. The CDR3 has 14 residues. V lost 4 bases and J lost 5, with 14 bases in between. CDR1 and CDR2 from the germline V gene are LNHDA and SQIVND (reference sequence). The CDR3 DNA sequence: TGTGCCAGTAGTAGACAACCTGCGACGGAGACCCAGTACTTC. Translation gives CASSRQPATETQYF.

J is TRBJ1-5 and V is TRBV4-3; D not certain. Germline CDR1 LGHNA, CDR2 YSLEER. The CDR3 has 13 residues. V was clipped by 0 bases and J by 6 bases, with 6 bases between them. The DNA of the CDR3 is TGCGCCAGCAGCCAAGAGTTGGCTCAGCCCCAGCATTTT. Its protein product is CASSQELAQPQHF.

The rearrangement links TRBV15 to TRBJ2-5; D is possibly TRBD2 (5 bases). V lost 2 bases to trimming and J lost 4 bases, with 14 bases between them. Per the germline V gene, CDR1 is LNHNV and CDR2 is YYDKDF (reference sequence). The CDR3 runs to 15 residues. The chain's CDR3 is CATSRSAGVVETQYF. DNA of the CDR3: TGTGCCACCAGCAGATCGGCCGGGGTTGTAGAGACCCAGTACTTC.

This clone appeared a single time. The genes are TRBV6-4 and TRBJ2-3; 7 positions match TRBD2. V shed 10 bases and J 1 base; nucleotides not matched to a gene: 8. Germline CDR1 and CDR2: MRHNA and SNTAGT. The CDR3 length is 14 residues. CDR3: CATQRDWGTDTQYF. CDR3 bases: TGTGCCACACAGCGGGATTGGGGCACAGATACGCAGTATTTT.

V gene TRBV7-9 combines with J gene TRBJ1-4; possible D gene TRBD1, 6 bases. Germline assignment: CDR1 SEHNR and CDR2 FQNEAQ (reference sequence). Trimming cost V 2 bases and J 4 bases, with 17 bases left between them. The CDR3 has 17 residues. CDR3 loop: CASSLLQGSGLNEKLFF. Written as DNA, the CDR3 is TGTGCCAGCAGCTTACTGCAGGGGTCGGGCCTTAATGAAAAACTGTTTTTT.

V gene TRBV6-5 combines with J gene TRBJ2-7; D may correspond to TRBD1 or TRBD2 (6 bases each). V was clipped by 6 bases and J by 3 bases, with 15 bases between them. The CDR3 is 14 residues long. Germline V CDR1 and CDR2: MNHEY, SVGAGI. The CDR3 reads CASSRGGLVYEQYF. The CDR3, as DNA: TGTGCCAGCAGCCGAGGGGGGTTGGTCTACGAGCAGTACTTC.

The V gene is TRBV18, the J gene TRBJ2-1; no firm D call. The CDR3 is made up of 13 amino acids. Trimming removed 3 bases from V and 9 bases from J, with 12 bases in between. From germline, CDR1 is KGHSH and CDR2 LQKENI. The CDR3 region has the DNA TGTGCCAGCTCACCGATCACCCAATCTGAGCAGTTCTTC. This encodes CASSPITQSEQFF.

The V and J genes are TRBV11-2 and TRBJ2-1, with 9 bases that match TRBD2. The germline CDR1 and CDR2 sequences are SGHAT and FQNNGV. V dropped 3 bases and J dropped 5; count of bases not matched to a gene: 5. The CDR3 is 15 residues long. In DNA, the CDR3 is TGTGCCAGCAGCTTCCAGCGGGAGGCCCACAATGAGCAGTTCTTC. It yields the protein CASSFQREAHNEQFF.

The CDR3 sequence: CASSLIPREGNTGELFF. CDR3 in DNA: TGTGCCAGCAGTTTAATTCCGCGGGAGGGGAACACCGGGGAGCTGTTTTTT. The gene calls are TRBV27 and TRBJ2-2, with 9 bases identical to TRBD2. The CDR3 covers 17 residues. The germline gives CDR1 MNHEY, CDR2 SMNVEV (reference sequence). With 2 bases clipped from V and 1 base from J, the junction kept 5 bases outside the gene matches.

The chain combines TRBV28 with TRBJ2-3, with 8 positions matching TRBD2. The CDR3 runs 15 residues. The V gene end was trimmed by 3 bases and the J gene end by 2 bases; junction bases not matched to a gene: 4. The germline gives CDR1 MDHEN, CDR2 SYDVKM. The CDR3 protein is CASSFTSGHTDTQYF. DNA of the CDR3: TGTGCCAGCAGTTTTACTAGCGGACACACAGATACGCAGTATTTT.

V usage is TRBV20-1 and J usage is TRBJ2-7; D is uncertain. This CDR3 is built from 11 residues. V was pared by 6 bases and J by 6 bases, with 12 bases between. Germline CDR1 reads DFQATT; CDR2 reads SNEGSKA (reference sequence). In DNA form, the CDR3 reads TGCAGTGCCATAAGCTCTCGCGAGCAGTACTTC. Amino acids: CSAISSREQYF.

The chain has TRBV5-1 and TRBJ1-1, with D maybe TRBD1 (5 bases). V was trimmed by 8 bases and J by 3 bases, leaving 14 bases between them. There are 13 residues in the CDR3. Per the germline V gene, CDR1 is SGHRS and CDR2 is YFSETQ. Here the CDR3 reads CASTQGADTEAFF. The CDR3, as DNA: TGCGCCAGTACCCAGGGAGCCGACACTGAAGCTTTCTTT.

This chain connects TRBV7-9 to TRBJ2-2; D unresolved. The CDR3 is 13 amino acids. Germline V gives CDR1 SEHNR, CDR2 FQNEAQ (reference sequence). Trimming left V 1 base short and J 6 bases short, with 6 bases between. CDR3 region: CASSLVNSGELFF. The CDR3 DNA reads as TGTGCCAGCAGCTTAGTTAATTCCGGGGAGCTGTTTTTT.

This clone was recorded a few times. The chain is built from TRBV5-1 and TRBJ2-3; 7 bases align to TRBD2. This CDR3 contains 14 residues. The V segment lost 4 bases and the J segment 2 bases; nucleotides outside the gene matches: 4. Germline CDR1 reads SGHRS; CDR2 reads YFSETQ. CDR3 loop: CASSIGTNTDTQYF. As DNA, the CDR3 is TGCGCCAGCAGCATCGGGACTAACACAGATACGCAGTATTTT.

This clone was seen only once. The chain links TRBV11-2 to TRBJ2-5; D is perhaps TRBD2 (6 bases). The germline CDR1 and CDR2 sequences are SGHAT and FQNNGV. The CDR3 runs 12 residues. Trimming stripped 5 bases from V and 5 bases from J, with 9 bases between. In nucleotides, the CDR3 is TGTGCCAGCAGCCGGGGGTTGGAGACCCAGTACTTC. This translates into CASSRGLETQYF.